The 29 T cell receptor beta chains presented below share a single source sample, sequenced in a study of blood T cell repertoires in COVID-19. Profiling relied on immunoSEQ multiplex PCR, and the TCRdb table lists in-frame clones only, not all of them. The repertoire holds 95,000 to 150,000 clones, around 84% seen once, with under 5% in the top ten. Specimen: PBMCs or T cells enriched from blood (not recorded which). These TCRs come from a woman aged 30 to 39 who had recovered from COVID-19.

The chain combines TRBV19 with TRBJ1-1; tentatively, D is TRBD1 (5 bases). Germline CDR1 is LNHDA and CDR2 is SQIVND (reference sequence). There are 14 residues in the CDR3. Deletions cut 3 bases from V and 1 base from J, with 9 bases between. The CDR3 DNA reads TGTGCCAGTAGTATGGGTCAGGGGAACACTGAAGCTTTCTTT. This gives the protein CASSMGQGNTEAFF.

V gene TRBV4-3 combines with J gene TRBJ1-1; 7 bases line up with TRBD1. Per the germline V gene, CDR1 is LGHNA and CDR2 is YSLEER. The CDR3 contains 14 residues. Trimming cost V 3 bases and J 0 bases; bases outside gene matches: 1. The CDR3, as DNA: TGCGCCAGCAGCCACAGGGGGATGAACACTGAAGCTTTCTTT. Amino acid sequence: CASSHRGMNTEAFF.

The V and J genes are TRBV3-1 (or the pseudogene TRBV3-2) and TRBJ2-1; 7 bases align to TRBD2. The CDR3 totals 16 residues. The V and J ends lost 0 bases and 3 bases, in that order; junction bases with no gene match: 5. The germline gives CDR1 LGHDT, CDR2 YNNKEL (reference sequence). The CDR3 region has the DNA TGTGCCAGCAGCCAAGATTGGGGGAGGGTCTACAATGAGCAGTTCTTC. Translating gives CASSQDWGRVYNEQFF.

V usage is TRBV7-6 and J usage is TRBJ2-1, with D perhaps matching TRBD2 (5 bases). Germline V CDR1 and CDR2: SGHVS, FNYEAQ. CDR3 size: 16 residues. V lost 5 bases and J 9 bases, leaving 23 bases between the germline ends. CDR3 residues: CASSPRVADYSSEQFF. CDR3 nucleotide sequence: TGTGCCAGCAGCCCTCGGGTAGCCGACTACTCTAGTGAGCAGTTCTTC.

This clone has only a few counts. The chain links TRBV4-3 to TRBJ2-7; 7 nucleotides align to TRBD1. The CDR3 covers 21 residues. V lost 0 bases, J lost 4 bases, and 24 bases stayed unmatched. Germline loops: CDR1 LGHNA, CDR2 YSLEER. This CDR3 is CASSQDRPATKLRGRLYEQYF. CDR3 nucleotide sequence: TGCGCCAGCAGCCAAGATCGTCCCGCGACAAAGTTAAGGGGGCGTCTTTACGAGCAGTACTTC.

The V and J genes are TRBV7-9 and TRBJ2-3, with TRBD2 matching 12 bases. In germline, CDR1 is SEHNR, CDR2 FQNEAQ (reference sequence). The CDR3 contains 14 residues. Unmatched junction bases numbered 5, after V lost 9 bases and J lost 4 bases. The CDR3 nucleotides are TGTGCCAGTTCGACTAGCGGGAGTCCAGATACGCAGTATTTT. Translated, it gives CASSTSGSPDTQYF.

The chain has TRBV5-1 and TRBJ2-5; TRBD2 aligns across 7 bases. V was pared by 1 base and J by 2 bases, with 5 bases of the junction left unmatched. This CDR3 has 15 amino acids. Germline loops: CDR1 SGHRS, CDR2 YFSETQ. CDR3 DNA: TGCGCCAGCAGCTTGCTCCCTAGCGGACAAGAGACCCAGTACTTC. Protein sequence: CASSLLPSGQETQYF. The variable domain in full, completed from reference TRBV5-1 and TRBJ2-5, reads KAGVTQTPRYLIKTRGQQVTLSCSPISGHRSVSWYQQTPGQGLQFLFEYFSETQRNKGNFPGRFSGRQFSNSRSEMNVSTLELGDSALYLCASSLLPSGQETQYFGPGTRLLVL.

The chain has TRBV9 and TRBJ2-3; TRBD2 matches 14 bases. This CDR3 is built from 20 residues. CDR1 and CDR2 (germline): SGDLS, YYNGEE. V was pared by 0 bases and J by 2 bases, with 11 bases of the junction left unmatched. CDR3 in amino acids: CASSVAPGTSGSRFTDTQYF. The CDR3 nucleotides read TGTGCCAGCAGCGTAGCCCCTGGGACTAGCGGGAGCCGCTTCACAGATACGCAGTATTTT.

The genes are TRBV19 and TRBJ1-3, with 9 bases aligning to TRBD1. From germline, CDR1 is LNHDA and CDR2 SQIVND (reference sequence). Trimming at V came to 9 bases and at J to 6 bases, leaving 12 bases not matched to a gene. The CDR3 is 15 residues long. CDR3 coding DNA: TGTGCCAGCGCGACAGGGGGTACCTTCCCAAACACCATATATTTT. It specifies CASATGGTFPNTIYF.

The V gene is TRBV7-3, the J gene TRBJ2-1; the match to TRBD2 covers 9 bases. The V and J ends lost 2 bases and 6 bases, in that order; junction bases with no gene match: 2. The CDR3 is 14 amino acids. Germline CDR1 reads SGHTA; CDR2 reads FQGTGA. The CDR3 DNA reads as TGTGCCAGCAGCTTAGGCGGGAGGGCCAATGAGCAGTTCTTC. It is translated as CASSLGGRANEQFF.

The chain uses TRBV12-5 and TRBJ2-2; TRBD2 might be the D (6 bases). CDR1 is LGHNT and CDR2 is FRNRAP in the germline V gene. This CDR3 contains 18 residues. Trimming shortened V by 2 bases and J by 4 bases, and 20 bases separated the two germline ends. CDR3 coding DNA: TGTGCTAGTGGTTTGACCCGCGGGATCCCCTCAGTCACCGGGGAGCTGTTTTTT. Residues: CASGLTRGIPSVTGELFF. The variable domain in full, completed from reference TRBV12-5 and TRBJ2-2, reads DARVTQTPRHKVTEMGQEVTMRCQPILGHNTVFWYRQTMMQGLELLAYFRNRAPLDDSGMPKDRFSAEMPDATLATLKIQPSEPRDSAVYFCASGLTRGIPSVTGELFFGEGSRLTVL.

The V call is TRBV7-9, the J call TRBJ2-1; 9 bases match TRBD1. Unmatched junction bases numbered 7, after V lost 5 bases and J lost 2 bases. CDR1 is SEHNR and CDR2 is FQNEAQ in the germline V gene (reference sequence). This CDR3 is 16 amino acids long. CDR3 sequence reads: CASSHGRQGAYNEQFF. In DNA form, the CDR3 reads TGTGCCAGCAGCCATGGGAGACAGGGGGCCTACAATGAGCAGTTCTTC. Looking up the rest from reference TRBV7-9 and TRBJ2-1 gives the full variable domain: DTGVSQNPRHKITKRGQNVTFRCDPISEHNRLYWYRQTLGQGPEFLTYFQNEAQLEKSRLLSDRFSAERPKGSFSTLEIQRTEQGDSAMYLCASSHGRQGAYNEQFFGPGTRLTVL.

The chain has TRBV30 and TRBJ1-2; 7 nucleotides line up with TRBD1. After removal of 2 bases from V and 6 bases from J, the junction contained 6 bases not matched to a gene. Per germline, CDR1 GTSNPN and CDR2 SVGIG (reference sequence). CDR3 length: 13 residues. In DNA, the CDR3 is TGTGCCTGGAGTCTCAGGGACAGCGATGGCTACACCTTC. Translated, it gives CAWSLRDSDGYTF. The variable domain in full, completed from reference TRBV30 and TRBJ1-2, reads SQTIHQWPATLVQPVGSPLSLECTVEGTSNPNLYWYRQAAGRGLQLLFYSVGIGQISSEVPQNLSASRPQDRQFILSSKKLLLSDSGFYLCAWSLRDSDGYTFGSGTRLTVV.

The chain recombines TRBV28 with TRBJ2-7; 8 positions agree with TRBD1. The germline gives CDR1 MDHEN, CDR2 SYDVKM. The CDR3 is 14 amino acids. V was pared by 6 bases and J by 2 bases, with 6 bases of the junction left unmatched. In DNA form, the CDR3 reads TGTGCCAGCAGGAGACAGGGGACCCCCTACGAGCAGTACTTC. It codes for CASRRQGTPYEQYF.

The chain is built from TRBV15 and TRBJ2-7, with TRBD2 identical over 10 bases. Germline trimming cut 1 base from V and 8 bases from J; bases unmatched to any gene: 26. This CDR3 comprises 21 residues. Per the germline V gene, CDR1 is LNHNV and CDR2 is YYDKDF (reference sequence). This chain's CDR3 is CATSRVPPVELAGMGERKQYF. The CDR3 DNA follows: TGTGCCACCAGCAGAGTCCCACCGGTGGAACTAGCGGGAATGGGCGAGCGGAAGCAGTACTTC.

In the case of this clone: The sample contains more than one DNA sequence encoding this CDR3. DNA for the CDR3: TGTGCCAGCAGCTTAGCTTTCGGGGGCTACAATGAGCAGTTCTTC. This sequence encodes CASSLAFGGYNEQFF. The V and J genes are TRBV7-2 and TRBJ2-1; D possibly corresponds to TRBD2 (6 bases). CDR3 length: 15 amino acids. From germline, CDR1 is SGHTA and CDR2 FQGNSA. V gave up 0 bases and J gave up 3 bases, with 9 bases separating them.

The genes are TRBV7-2 and TRBJ2-3; 7 bases line up with TRBD2. The CDR3 runs 14 residues. Germline-derived CDR1 and CDR2 are SGHTA and FQGNSA. V gave up 6 bases and J gave up 0 bases; unmatched junction bases: 3. DNA of the CDR3: TGTGCCAGCAGGTGGGGGGGAAGCACAGATACGCAGTATTTT. This sequence encodes CASRWGGSTDTQYF.

The chain uses TRBV7-8 and TRBJ2-5, with D maybe TRBD2 (5 bases). V lost 1 base to trimming and J lost 5 bases, with 17 bases between them. Germline values: CDR1 SGHVS, CDR2 FQNEAQ. This CDR3 comprises 16 residues. CDR3 in amino acids: CASSLVLAGRRETQYF. The DNA for the CDR3 is TGTGCCAGCAGCTTAGTCTTGGCGGGCCGCCGGGAGACCCAGTACTTC.

The chain employs TRBV30 and TRBJ1-4, with 12 bases fitting TRBD1. Germline V lookup: CDR1 GTSNPN, CDR2 SVGIG (reference sequence). The length of the CDR3 is 15 residues. The J segment lost 2 bases and the V segment lost 4 bases, leaving 2 bases of the junction unmatched. In DNA form, the CDR3 reads TGTGCCTGGAAGGGACAGGGGGCCACTAATGAAAAACTGTTTTTT. Translated: CAWKGQGATNEKLFF.

This clone came up a few times. The rearrangement joins TRBV21-1 to TRBJ2-7; the table calls TRBD2, which could not be checked here. TRBV21-1 is labeled a pseudogene. The CDR3 has 15 amino acids. The CDR3 DNA is TGTGCCAGCAGCAAAAGTGTGGAGAACTCCTACGAGCAGTACTTC. Translation: CASSKSVENSYEQYF.

The chain employs TRBV5-8 and TRBJ1-2; 7 nucleotides line up with TRBD1. V gave up 2 bases and J gave up 10 bases; unmatched junction bases: 5. The CDR3 runs 12 residues. In germline, CDR1 is SGHTS, CDR2 YDEGEE. The CDR3 region has the DNA TGTGCCAGCAGCTTAGTAGGGGGCGACTACACCTTC. As protein: CASSLVGGDYTF.

The chain joins TRBV2 to TRBJ1-1; TRBD1 agrees at 10 bases. CDR1 is SNHLY and CDR2 is FYNNEI in the germline V gene. Trimming at V came to 2 bases and at J to 5 bases, leaving 8 bases not matched to a gene. This CDR3 spans 16 amino acids. This chain's CDR3 is CASSETSWTGGTEAFF. CDR3 coding DNA: TGTGCCAGCAGTGAAACCTCCTGGACAGGGGGAACTGAAGCTTTCTTT.

The rearrangement joins TRBV4-3 to TRBJ2-7, with 10 positions matching TRBD2. Trimming cost V 3 bases and J 4 bases; bases outside gene matches: 6. The CDR3 totals 15 residues. Germline-derived CDR1 and CDR2 are LGHNA and YSLEER. CDR3 loop: CASSHSGRASYEQYF. The DNA of the CDR3 is TGCGCCAGCAGCCACAGCGGGAGGGCCTCGTACGAGCAGTACTTC.

V is TRBV9 and J is TRBJ2-6, with 7 bases aligning to TRBD1. The CDR3 has 16 amino acids. The V and J ends lost 6 bases and 0 bases, in that order; junction bases with no gene match: 6. Germline values: CDR1 SGDLS, CDR2 YYNGEE. CDR3 bases: TGTGCCAGCACCGGGGACAGTTACTCTGGGGCCAACGTCCTGACTTTC. Residues: CASTGDSYSGANVLTF. Based on the CDR3 plus reference TRBV9 and TRBJ2-6, the full variable domain is DSGVTQTPKHLITATGQRVTLRCSPRSGDLSVYWYQQSLDQGLQFLIQYYNGEERAKGNILERFSAQQFPDLHSELNLSSLELGDSALYFCASTGDSYSGANVLTFGAGSRLTVL.

This clone was detected once. The V call is TRBV18, the J call TRBJ1-1; no clear D. V was clipped by 8 bases and J by 3 bases, with 16 bases between them. The germline V gene encodes CDR1 KGHSH and CDR2 LQKENI. The CDR3 runs to 14 residues. For the CDR3, the DNA is TGTGCCAGCACAAAAACTACTCGGGACACTGAAGCTTTCTTT. Translated: CASTKTTRDTEAFF.

This chain connects TRBV5-1 to TRBJ2-5; 10 positions match TRBD2. The germline gives CDR1 SGHRS, CDR2 YFSETQ. Germline trimming cut 4 bases from V and 0 bases from J; bases unmatched to any gene: 3. The CDR3 extends over 15 amino acids. This CDR3 reads CASSRTSGNQETQYF. CDR3 bases: TGCGCCAGCAGCCGGACTAGCGGAAACCAAGAGACCCAGTACTTC.

J is TRBJ2-1 and V is TRBV3-1 (or the pseudogene TRBV3-2); 10 bases are shared with TRBD2. The ends lost 1 base at V and 7 bases at J; junction bases unmatched: 10. This CDR3 has 17 residues. Germline V gives CDR1 LGHDT, CDR2 YNNKEL (reference sequence). In nucleotides, the CDR3 is TGTGCCAGCAGCCAAGCCCTAGCGGGAGCCGGTAAGAATGAGCAGTTCTTC. Amino acids: CASSQALAGAGKNEQFF.

This rearrangement joins TRBV7-2 to TRBJ2-7, with D perhaps TRBD1 (5 bases). V lost 5 bases to trimming and J lost 2 bases, with 16 bases between them. The germline gives CDR1 SGHTA, CDR2 FQGNSA. There are 15 residues in the CDR3. The CDR3 region is CASSPRPAGTYEQYF. The CDR3, as DNA: TGTGCCAGCAGCCCTAGACCGGCAGGGACCTACGAGCAGTACTTC.

The chain couples TRBV5-1 to TRBJ2-2; the match to TRBD2 covers 14 bases. Trimming cost V 4 bases and J 6 bases; bases outside gene matches: 5. The CDR3 loop spans 16 amino acids. The germline CDR1 and CDR2 sequences are SGHRS and YFSETQ. The CDR3 protein is CASSPSGLAGAGELFF. The CDR3 bases are TGCGCCAGCAGCCCGTCGGGACTAGCGGGAGCCGGGGAGCTGTTTTTT. The full variable domain, rest sourced from reference TRBV5-1 and TRBJ2-2, is KAGVTQTPRYLIKTRGQQVTLSCSPISGHRSVSWYQQTPGQGLQFLFEYFSETQRNKGNFPGRFSGRQFSNSRSEMNVSTLELGDSALYLCASSPSGLAGAGELFFGEGSRLTVL.